Below are 19 T cell receptor beta chains sequenced from a single sample in a study of response to subunit inactivated influenza vaccine (dated by TCRdb to the late 2010s). The library relied on RT-PCR. The run used an Illumina HiSeq 2500. TCRdb applied fastp at Q25 and MiXCR to the public reads, then kept only in-frame beta chains. Every distinct CDR3 protein forms one entry, paired with its most common genes and DNA. Here the sample has about 170,000 distinct CDR3 sequences; approximately 12% occur a single time. The top ten constitute around 32% of the sample. These same records also appear under a second study, on T cells expressing NK-cell markers. The second study's authors report: TCR beta cDNA libraries were made by 5'RACE template switching that added a universal primer site and unique molecular identifiers.

The sample was CD8+ T cells sorted from PBMCs, taken approximately 13 days after vaccination. The receptor set was obtained from a man in his fifties or sixties who received an inactivated influenza vaccine. Donor details come from another sample of the same person, matched by shared clones.

This clonotype was counted only a few times. V is TRBV5-1 and J is TRBJ2-7, with 8 bases matching TRBD1. The CDR3 runs to 15 residues. The germline V gene has CDR1 SGHRS and CDR2 YFSETQ. With V trimmed by 0 bases and J by 3 bases, 5 bases remained unmatched. This CDR3 is CASSLAGGVIYEQYF. Written as DNA, the CDR3 is TGCGCCAGCAGCTTGGCAGGGGGCGTCATCTACGAGCAGTACTTC. The variable domain in full, with the rest retrieved from reference TRBV5-1 and TRBJ2-7, is KAGVTQTPRYLIKTRGQQVTLSCSPISGHRSVSWYQQTPGQGLQFLFEYFSETQRNKGNFPGRFSGRQFSNSRSEMNVSTLELGDSALYLCASSLAGGVIYEQYFGPGTRLTVT.

The chain joins TRBV13 to TRBJ2-7, with no clear D. V was cut by 1 base and J by 2 bases, with 9 bases left in between. The germline CDR1 and CDR2 sequences are PRHDT and FYEKMQ (reference sequence). The CDR3 totals 14 residues. In DNA, the CDR3 is TGTGCCAGCAGCTTAGTAGGCAGCCCCTACGAGCAGTACTTC. This gives the protein CASSLVGSPYEQYF.

This clonotype came up many times. V and J are TRBV9 and TRBJ2-3; maybe TRBD2 (6 bases). The ends were cut back, 0 bases at V and 2 bases at J, with 13 bases in the middle. Germline lookup yields CDR1 SGDLS and CDR2 YYNGEE. The CDR3 contains 16 residues. The CDR3, as DNA: TGTGCCAGCAGCGTAGTCGCCGGGACTTACACAGATACGCAGTATTTT. This gives the protein CASSVVAGTYTDTQYF.

This clonotype was picked up a small number of times. The rearrangement links TRBV20-1 to TRBJ2-7; D might be TRBD2 (5 bases). The length of the CDR3 is 12 residues. Deletions cut 5 bases from V and 0 bases from J, with 8 bases between. Germline loops: CDR1 DFQATT, CDR2 SNEGSKA (reference sequence). CDR3 loop: CSARTPSYEQYF. As DNA, the CDR3 is TGCAGTGCTCGGACTCCCTCCTACGAGCAGTACTTC.

For the CDR3, the DNA is TGCAGTGCGCCCTCCTACGAGAGCGATTTGGCTTTCTTT. Amino acid sequence: CSAPSYESDLAFF. The rearrangement links TRBV20-1 to TRBJ1-1; no reliable D call. The germline gives CDR1 DFQATT, CDR2 SNEGSKA (reference sequence). This CDR3 has 13 residues. The ends were cut back, 6 bases at V and 11 bases at J, with 22 bases in the middle.

The V gene is TRBV6-2 or TRBV6-3, the J gene TRBJ1-6, with 9 bases matching TRBD1. The length of the CDR3 is 15 residues. The trim removed 2 bases at V and 6 bases at J, leaving 2 bases unmatched. Per the germline V gene, CDR1 is MNHEY and CDR2 is SVGEGT. The CDR3 sequence: CASSYGQGFNSPLHF. DNA of the CDR3: TGTGCCAGCAGTTACGGACAGGGGTTTAATTCACCCCTCCACTTT.

The J gene is TRBJ2-7, the V gene TRBV2, with 8 bases that match TRBD1. The CDR3 runs 15 residues. Germline V gives CDR1 SNHLY, CDR2 FYNNEI. J was trimmed by 6 bases and V by 0 bases; bases with no gene match: 7. The CDR3 coding sequence is TGTGCCAGCAGTGAAGCGCATGGACAGGGTTTCGAGCAGTACTTC. It translates to CASSEAHGQGFEQYF. The full variable domain, with the rest looked up from reference TRBV2 and TRBJ2-7, is EPEVTQTPSHQVTQMGQEVILRCVPISNHLYFYWYRQILGQKVEFLVSFYNNEISEKSEIFDDQFSVERPDGSNFTLKIRSTKLEDSAMYFCASSEAHGQGFEQYFGPGTRLTVT.

This clonotype was counted only a few times. The chain is built from TRBV28 and TRBJ2-7, with 9 bases that match TRBD1. J was trimmed by 3 bases and V by 6 bases; bases with no gene match: 3. Germline CDR1 and CDR2: MDHEN and SYDVKM. This CDR3 contains 13 residues. The CDR3 protein is CASRGTGSYEQYF. CDR3 DNA sequence: TGTGCCAGCAGGGGGACAGGGAGCTACGAGCAGTACTTC.

This clonotype was observed a handful of times. The chain has TRBV7-9 and TRBJ2-7; perhaps TRBD1 as D (5 bases). Trimming pared 0 bases from V and 6 bases from J, leaving 15 bases between. Germline CDR1 is SEHNR and CDR2 is FQNEAQ (reference sequence). This CDR3 comprises 15 residues. The chain's CDR3 is CASSLASIGVGEQYF. Here the CDR3 DNA reads TGTGCCAGCAGCTTAGCGAGTATAGGGGTCGGCGAGCAGTACTTC.

V usage is TRBV28 and J usage is TRBJ2-1; the match to TRBD2 covers 7 bases. The germline V gene has CDR1 MDHEN and CDR2 SYDVKM. This CDR3 is 16 amino acids long. V shed 5 bases and J 8 bases; nucleotides not matched to a gene: 15. This chain's CDR3 is CASSPFEAGEDDEQFF. The CDR3 DNA follows: TGTGCCAGCAGTCCCTTCGAGGCGGGAGAGGACGATGAGCAGTTCTTC.

Only a few counts were recorded for this clonotype. The rearrangement links TRBV6-5 to TRBJ2-7; the D is unclear. The CDR3 totals 13 residues. V lost 0 bases, J lost 4 bases, and 7 bases lay in between. CDR1 is MNHEY and CDR2 is SVGAGI in the germline V gene. CDR3 nucleotides: TGTGCCAGCAGTTACTCGACGAGTTACGAGCAGTACTTC. Translation: CASSYSTSYEQYF.

The chain carries TRBV7-3 and TRBJ2-2; the D gene could be TRBD1 or TRBD2 (5 bases each). This CDR3 comprises 15 residues. V was shortened by 5 bases and J by 4 bases, with 14 bases between the two germline ends. Germline assignment: CDR1 SGHTA and CDR2 FQGTGA. The CDR3 bases are TGTGCCAGCAGCCGTAACTCGGGGCGCACCGGGGAGCTGTTTTTT. It translates to CASSRNSGRTGELFF.

There are a few counts of this clonotype. The chain is built from TRBV29-1 and TRBJ2-5; TRBD1 matches at 8 bases. This CDR3 has 13 residues. In germline, CDR1 is SQVTM, CDR2 ANQGSEA. V gave up 2 bases and J gave up 5 bases; unmatched junction bases: 4. For the CDR3, the DNA is TGCAGCGTTGAATCAGGGGGCTCGGAGACCCAGTACTTC. Protein: CSVESGGSETQYF.

This clonotype has just a few counts. The chain is built from TRBV3-1 and TRBJ2-1; D is uncertain. The CDR3 extends over 12 amino acids. V lost 1 base to trimming and J lost 6 bases, with 4 bases between them. From germline, CDR1 is LGHDT and CDR2 YNNKEL (reference sequence). CDR3 sequence (DNA): TGTGCCAGCAGCCAAGGGACCAATGAGCAGTTCTTC. Amino acids: CASSQGTNEQFF.

In this sample, this clonotype turned up many times. The J gene is TRBJ2-1, the V gene TRBV7-9; D may be TRBD2 (5 bases). V was trimmed by 1 base and J by 1 base, leaving 14 bases between them. Germline assignment: CDR1 SEHNR and CDR2 FQNEAQ (reference sequence). This CDR3 spans 17 amino acids. CDR3 in amino acids: CASSLGFVERSYNEQFF. The DNA for the CDR3 is TGTGCCAGCAGCTTAGGATTTGTCGAGCGGTCCTACAATGAGCAGTTCTTC.

This clonotype has more than one count but fewer than ten. This sequence joins TRBV24-1 and TRBJ2-7; 9 bases map to TRBD1. Germline CDR1 KGHDR, CDR2 SFDVKD. The CDR3 consists of 13 residues. V shed 9 bases, J shed 1 base, and the junction held 3 bases outside the gene matches. For the CDR3, the DNA is TGTGCCACCCCGGGACAGGGTTCCTACGAGCAGTACTTC. It encodes CATPGQGSYEQYF.

Many counts were recorded for this clonotype. The chain couples TRBV30 to TRBJ2-1, with 12 bases lining up with TRBD2. Germline-derived CDR1 and CDR2 are GTSNPN and SVGIG (reference sequence). This CDR3 is built from 15 residues. With 0 bases clipped from V and 8 bases from J, the junction kept 5 bases outside the gene matches. The CDR3 here is CAWSVSLAGGYEQFF. Written as DNA, the CDR3 is TGTGCCTGGAGTGTTTCACTAGCGGGGGGATATGAGCAGTTCTTC.

This clonotype appeared many times. The chain combines TRBV20-1 with TRBJ2-1; TRBD1 is a possible D gene (5 bases). V lost 0 bases to trimming and J lost 6 bases, with 18 bases between them. Per the germline V gene, CDR1 is DFQATT and CDR2 is SNEGSKA (reference sequence). The CDR3 consists of 16 residues. The CDR3 DNA is TGCAGTGCTAGAGATCAGGGCGGATTAATAGGCAATGAGCAGTTCTTC. Residues: CSARDQGGLIGNEQFF.

This clonotype came up a few times. The chain has TRBV7-6 and TRBJ2-1, with D perhaps being TRBD1 or TRBD2 (6 bases each). Trimming left V 3 bases short and J 10 bases short, with 22 bases between. Germline-derived CDR1 and CDR2 are SGHVS and FNYEAQ. CDR3 length: 16 amino acids. CDR3 sequence reads: CASSLEDRGRNWEQFF. The CDR3 DNA follows: TGTGCCAGCAGCTTGGAGGACCGGGGGCGGAACTGGGAGCAGTTCTTC.